One sample yielded the 28 T cell receptor beta chains listed below, sequenced in a study of blood T cells in healthy people across ages. Alongside a J-beta primer mix, a sample-barcoded 5' primer served in a second PCR lasting roughly 7 to 11 cycles. TCRdb analysed the 5' RACE reads with MiXCR anew, one entry per CDR3 protein. The data contain about 700,000 distinct CDR3 sequences, about a third of them singletons. The specimen was blood. Receptors were obtained from a woman of 80 years or more in good health.

The rearrangement links TRBV7-9 to TRBJ1-2, with D perhaps TRBD1 (5 bases). CDR3 length: 12 residues. The germline gives CDR1 SEHNR, CDR2 FQNEAQ (reference sequence). Trimming left V 5 bases short and J 7 bases short, with 11 bases between. The CDR3 loop is CASSRGGSGYTF. The CDR3 DNA reads as TGTGCCAGCAGCAGGGGCGGATCTGGCTACACCTTC.

The chain employs TRBV7-2 and TRBJ2-7, with 12 bases identical to TRBD1. CDR1 is SGHTA and CDR2 is FQGNSA in the germline V gene. This CDR3 comprises 18 residues. V dropped 1 base and J dropped 0; count of bases not matched to a gene: 7. CDR3 region: CASSLDGTGGVSSYEQYF. The CDR3 DNA sequence: TGTGCCAGCAGCTTAGATGGGACAGGGGGCGTGAGCTCCTACGAGCAGTACTTC.

The V and J genes are TRBV10-1 and TRBJ2-5, with D maybe TRBD2 (7 bases). V was trimmed by 5 bases and J by 4 bases, leaving 14 bases between them. This CDR3 is 14 amino acids long. The V gene's germline CDR1 is WNHNN and CDR2 SYGVQD (reference sequence). The CDR3 is CASSTGGRRETQYF. The DNA of the CDR3 is TGCGCCAGCAGTACCGGGGGGCGAAGAGAGACCCAGTACTTC.

This chain connects TRBV20-1 to TRBJ2-1; 9 positions match TRBD2. From germline, CDR1 is DFQATT and CDR2 SNEGSKA (reference sequence). The J segment lost 10 bases and the V segment lost 0 bases, leaving 10 bases of the junction unmatched. The CDR3 covers 15 residues. CDR3 coding DNA: TGCAGTGCTAGAGATTTACTAGCGGGTGGTGGGGAGCAGTTCTTC. This sequence encodes CSARDLLAGGGEQFF.

In the case of this clonotype: This may be a read error: a much more frequent sequence differs by one nucleotide. V usage is TRBV6-5 and J usage is TRBJ2-5; 8 bases fit TRBD2. This CDR3 has 17 amino acids. J gave up 6 bases and V 0 bases, and 12 bases lay outside the gene matches. Germline lookup yields CDR1 MNHEY and CDR2 SVGAGI. CDR3 in DNA: TGTGCCAGCAGTTACTCAGGACGAGCGGGGGCCCCGCAGACCCAGTACTTC. It codes for CASSYSGRAGAPQTQYF.

Concerning this clonotype itself: A much larger clone lies one base from this, so it may be a read error. The rearrangement links TRBV7-6 to TRBJ2-3; D unclear. The end of the DNA fits TRBJ1-5 better, so the J call may be wrong. This CDR3 has 15 residues. The germline gives CDR1 SGHVS, CDR2 FNYEAQ. CDR3 residues: CASSLDPSGTDTQHF. In nucleotides, the CDR3 is TGTGCCAGCAGCTTAGATCCTAGCGGCACAGATACGCAGCATTTT.

The chain carries TRBV27 and TRBJ1-4; D is uncertain. V lost 5 bases and J lost 8, with 18 bases in between. Per the germline V gene, CDR1 is MNHEY and CDR2 is SMNVEV (reference sequence). There are 15 residues in the CDR3. The CDR3 spells CASSPKAKGREKLFF. The CDR3 DNA follows: TGTGCCAGCAGTCCCAAAGCAAAGGGCCGGGAAAAACTGTTTTTT. The complete variable domain, with remaining parts taken from reference TRBV27 and TRBJ1-4, reads EAQVTQNPRYLITVTGKKLTVTCSQNMNHEYMSWYRQDPGLGLRQIYYSMNVEVTDKGDVPEGYKVSRKEKRNFPLILESPSPNQTSLYFCASSPKAKGREKLFFGSGTQLSVL.

This chain joins TRBV5-1 and TRBJ1-2, with TRBD1 identical over 7 bases. The V gene end was trimmed by 3 bases and the J gene end by 8 bases; junction bases not matched to a gene: 10. CDR3 size: 14 residues. Germline-derived CDR1 and CDR2 are SGHRS and YFSETQ. The CDR3 DNA reads TGCGCCAGCAGCTGCTCGGGACAGTTACAAGGCTACACCTTC. Translation: CASSCSGQLQGYTF.

Worth noting for this clonotype: This clone may be a read error of a much larger clone one base away. V is TRBV30 and J is TRBJ2-4; D might be TRBD2 (5 bases). The better agreement between TRBJ2-7 and the DNA end casts doubt on the J call. Germline V gives CDR1 GTSNPN, CDR2 SVGIG (reference sequence). The CDR3 is 13 amino acids. CDR3 loop: CAWSRRTEHEQYF. In DNA, the CDR3 is TGTGCCTGGAGTCGGAGGACTGAGCACGAGCAGTACTTC.

This clonotype has more than one count but fewer than ten. The chain combines TRBV7-9 with TRBJ2-1; tentatively, D is TRBD2 (7 bases). Germline values: CDR1 SEHNR, CDR2 FQNEAQ (reference sequence). Deletions cut 5 bases from V and 4 bases from J, with 21 bases between. The CDR3 runs to 17 residues. DNA of the CDR3: TGTGCCAGCAGCACAACTTTGGTGGGGGGGCGATACAATGAGCAGTTCTTC. Its protein is CASSTTLVGGRYNEQFF.

This clonotype was detected only a few times. The chain employs TRBV10-2 and TRBJ1-1, with D uncertain. Trimming left V 8 bases short and J 3 bases short, with 16 bases between. The CDR3 totals 14 residues. Germline V gene lookup returns CDR1 WSHSY and CDR2 SAAADI. The CDR3 region is CASDGGRKDTEAFF. The DNA of the CDR3 is TGCGCCAGCGACGGCGGGCGAAAGGACACTGAAGCTTTCTTT.

This clonotype has a handful of counts. The CDR3 is CASSLYAGELFF. The DNA of the CDR3 is TGCGCCAGCAGCTTGTATGCCGGGGAGCTGTTTTTT. The V and J genes are TRBV5-1 and TRBJ2-2; D gene unclear. V was trimmed by 1 base and J by 6 bases, leaving 4 bases between them. Germline V CDR1 and CDR2: SGHRS, YFSETQ. This CDR3 has 12 amino acids.

This clonotype has ten or more counts. V is TRBV6-5 and J is TRBJ2-1; the match to TRBD1 covers 10 bases. The V gene's germline CDR1 is MNHEY and CDR2 SVGAGI. V trimming: 6 bases; J trimming: 0 bases; junction bases outside the gene matches: 8. CDR3 length: 17 amino acids. The CDR3 sequence: CASSWDRGMGSYNEQFF. CDR3 in DNA: TGTGCCAGCAGCTGGGACAGGGGAATGGGCTCCTACAATGAGCAGTTCTTC.

There are a few counts of this clonotype. This sequence joins TRBV6-5 and TRBJ2-5; either TRBD1 or TRBD2 may fit D (6 bases each). The germline gives CDR1 MNHEY, CDR2 SVGAGI. V gave up 0 bases and J gave up 11 bases, with 16 bases separating them. The CDR3 covers 14 residues. The CDR3 spells CASSYSGGLDEQYF. CDR3 bases: TGTGCCAGCAGTTACTCAGGGGGACTGGATGAGCAGTACTTC.

This clonotype was picked up many times. The gene calls are TRBV9 and TRBJ1-2; D ambiguous. Germline V gene data show CDR1 as SGDLS and CDR2 as YYNGEE. The CDR3 loop spans 14 amino acids. V gave up 7 bases and J gave up 4 bases, with 17 bases separating them. CDR3 sequence reads: CASAKWQSTYGYTF. CDR3 in DNA: TGTGCCAGCGCGAAATGGCAGTCCACCTATGGCTACACCTTC.

Points on this clonotype: A read error may be the cause here, since a much bigger clone is one base away. The chain couples TRBV20-1 to TRBJ1-2, with D unresolved. Germline assignment: CDR1 DFQATT and CDR2 SNEGSKA (reference sequence). The CDR3 length is 14 residues. CDR3 amino acids: CSSYVTSRNYGYTF. CDR3 bases: TGCAGCAGCTACGTAACCTCTCGGAACTATGGCTACACCTTC.

This clonotype was observed a few times. The genes are TRBV25-1 and TRBJ1-3; D may be TRBD1 (6 bases). Germline V CDR1 and CDR2: MGHDK, SYGVNS. Between the trimmed V and J ends, which lost 2 bases and 0 bases, there was a span of 8 bases. The CDR3 covers 15 residues. CDR3 sequence (DNA): TGTGCCAGCAGTGAAGTCAGGGGCTCTGGAAACACCATATATTTT. It is translated as CASSEVRGSGNTIYF.

This clonotype was counted ten times or more. This may be a read error, as it is one base from a much larger clone. The chain links TRBV24-1 to TRBJ2-5; TRBD2 agrees at 10 bases. Losses at the gene ends were 9 bases for V and 11 bases for J; bases not matched to a gene: 14. The CDR3 totals 14 residues. Germline values: CDR1 KGHDR, CDR2 SFDVKD. CDR3 amino acids: CATGRAGGYNEQYF. CDR3 nucleotides: TGTGCCACCGGACGAGCGGGGGGGTACAATGAGCAGTACTTC.

This clonotype was picked up many times. The chain is built from TRBV4-3 and TRBJ2-1; 9 positions agree with TRBD2. V trimming: 0 bases; J trimming: 4 bases; junction bases outside the gene matches: 10. Germline loops: CDR1 LGHNA, CDR2 YSLEER. The CDR3 is 18 amino acids. The CDR3 sequence: CASSQDPHSGGPYNEQFF. The CDR3 DNA sequence: TGCGCCAGCAGCCAAGACCCCCATAGCGGGGGACCTTACAATGAGCAGTTCTTC.

This clonotype has a count of ten or more. The chain carries TRBV29-1 and TRBJ1-5; D not resolved. Germline lookup yields CDR1 SQVTM and CDR2 ANQGSEA. Trimming removed 6 bases at V and 4 bases at J, with 10 bases between. The CDR3 is made up of 12 amino acids. The CDR3 coding sequence is TGCAGCGTCTTGGCCCCTAATCAGCCCCAGCATTTT. Protein sequence: CSVLAPNQPQHF.

This clonotype has a count of ten or more. The chain joins TRBV27 to TRBJ2-7; tentatively, D is TRBD1 or TRBD2 (5 bases each). CDR1 and CDR2 (germline): MNHEY, SMNVEV (reference sequence). The CDR3 contains 14 residues. V lost 6 bases and J lost 2, with 14 bases in between. This CDR3 reads CASRGRDRTYEQYF. The CDR3 DNA sequence: TGTGCCAGCAGAGGAAGGGACCGCACCTACGAGCAGTACTTC.

The CDR3 bases are TGCAGTGCTAGAGATGCGTCCGGTGGAATCACTGAAGCTTTCTTT. Translating it yields CSARDASGGITEAFF. The chain couples TRBV20-1 to TRBJ1-1; no firm D call. Trimming removed 0 bases at V and 4 bases at J, with 15 bases between. This CDR3 has 15 residues. Germline CDR1 DFQATT, CDR2 SNEGSKA (reference sequence).

The chain combines TRBV9 with TRBJ2-1; D gene unclear. The CDR3 is 16 residues long. CDR1 and CDR2 (germline): SGDLS, YYNGEE. V dropped 4 bases and J dropped 8 bases, with 22 bases sitting between them. This chain's CDR3 is CASSPQPGPRWDEQFF. CDR3 DNA sequence: TGTGCCAGCAGCCCACAGCCTGGACCTCGCTGGGATGAGCAGTTCTTC.

The chain joins TRBV7-2 to TRBJ2-5, with 11 bases fitting TRBD2. This CDR3 spans 18 amino acids. In germline, CDR1 is SGHTA, CDR2 FQGNSA. Trimming removed 1 base from V and 0 bases from J; junction bases left unmatched: 7. CDR3 bases: TGTGCCAGCAGCTTAGAGCTAGCGGGGGGTCAGTACCAAGAGACCCAGTACTTC. The encoded protein is CASSLELAGGQYQETQYF. The variable domain in full, completed from reference TRBV7-2 and TRBJ2-5, reads GAGVSQSPSNKVTEKGKDVELRCDPISGHTALYWYRQSLGQGLEFLIYFQGNSAPDKSGLPSDRFSAERTGGSVSTLTIQRTQQEDSAVYLCASSLELAGGQYQETQYFGPGTRLLVL.

J is TRBJ2-3 and V is TRBV10-3; no reliable D call. CDR1 is ENHRY and CDR2 is SYGVKD in the germline V gene. This CDR3 contains 12 residues. The CDR3 sequence is CVTQGNADTQYF. CDR3 DNA: TGTGTCACCCAAGGGAACGCAGATACGCAGTATTTT.

This clonotype was counted a few times. The chain links TRBV2 to TRBJ1-2; the match to TRBD1 covers 7 bases. With 6 bases clipped from V and 6 bases from J, the junction kept 4 bases outside the gene matches. The CDR3 consists of 12 residues. The germline CDR1 and CDR2 sequences are SNHLY and FYNNEI. The CDR3, as DNA: TGTGCCAGCAGCGTACAGGGGAATGGCTACACCTTC. It yields the protein CASSVQGNGYTF. The full variable domain, rest sourced from reference TRBV2 and TRBJ1-2, is EPEVTQTPSHQVTQMGQEVILRCVPISNHLYFYWYRQILGQKVEFLVSFYNNEISEKSEIFDDQFSVERPDGSNFTLKIRSTKLEDSAMYFCASSVQGNGYTFGSGTRLTVV.

This clonotype was detected many times. This rearrangement joins TRBV20-1 to TRBJ2-1; TRBD1 agrees at 7 bases. Germline V gene sequence: CDR1 DFQATT, CDR2 SNEGSKA (reference sequence). V shed 5 bases and J 8 bases; nucleotides not matched to a gene: 9. This CDR3 spans 13 amino acids. The CDR3 region has the DNA TGCAGTGCTTTTGGACAGGATCAGGATGAGCAGTTCTTC. Its protein product is CSAFGQDQDEQFF.

The J gene is TRBJ1-2, the V gene TRBV5-5; the D gene is possibly TRBD1 (5 bases). Trimming pared 2 bases from V and 0 bases from J, leaving 8 bases between. CDR1 is SGHKS and CDR2 is YYEKEE in the germline V gene (reference sequence). The CDR3 covers 14 residues. For the CDR3, the DNA is TGTGCCAGCAGCTTACAGGCAGCTAACTATGGCTACACCTTC. Its protein product is CASSLQAANYGYTF.